This is a list of T cell receptor beta chains from one sample in a study of shared clonotypes between healthy human individuals. TCRdb keeps only in-frame clones here, not all; method: immunoSEQ multiplex PCR. This sample yields 550,000 to 850,000 clones, of which approximately 74% are seen a single time; about 1.8% belongs to the top ten. The sequencing sample was made of memory CD4+ T cells sorted from blood. Receptors originate from a woman aged 25 to 39 in good health. CDR3s include the opening cysteine and the closing phenylalanine or tryptophan. D genes are given only for firm matches. Expanded clones are given a class, and other clones once, few, many or no size at all.

d_call: NA
v_call: TRBV19
clone_size: few
j_call: TRBJ1-5
cdr3_nt: TGTGCCAGCATCAGCGCTACAGGGAACGGTCAGCCCCAGCATTTT
cdr3_aa: CASISATGNGQPQHF

d_call: NA
v_call: TRBV6-6
clone_size: NA
j_call: TRBJ1-5
cdr3_nt: TGTGCCAGCACCCAACCGGGGGCCCAGCCCCAGCATTTT
cdr3_aa: CASTQPGAQPQHF

d_call: TRBD2
v_call: TRBV28
clone_size: NA
j_call: TRBJ2-1
cdr3_nt: TGTGCCAGCACCTCCTGGGGGAGCGGGAGGGCAAATGAGCAGTTCTTC
cdr3_aa: CASTSWGSGRANEQFF

d_call: NA
v_call: TRBV11-2
clone_size: NA
j_call: TRBJ2-7
cdr3_nt: TGTGCCAGCAGCCCTCCCCCCGTAGCCTACGAGCAGTACTTC
cdr3_aa: CASSPPPVAYEQYF

d_call: TRBD1
v_call: TRBV19
clone_size: NA
j_call: TRBJ1-4
cdr3_nt: TGTGCCACCAAACTCGGGACAGCGAATGAAAAACTGTTTTTT
cdr3_aa: CATKLGTANEKLFF

d_call: NA
v_call: TRBV18
clone_size: NA
j_call: TRBJ2-5
cdr3_nt: TGTGCCAGCTCACGCAGGGGCCAAAAAGAGACCCAGTACTTC
cdr3_aa: CASSRRGQKETQYF

d_call: TRBD1
v_call: TRBV9
clone_size: NA
j_call: TRBJ1-3
cdr3_nt: TGTGCCAGCAGCGCAGAGACAGGGGTCGGTCACACCATATATTTT
cdr3_aa: CASSAETGVGHTIYF

d_call: TRBD2
v_call: TRBV2
clone_size: once
j_call: TRBJ2-1
cdr3_nt: TGTGCCAGCAGCCAAGGACTAGCGGGATACAATGAGCAGTTCTTC
cdr3_aa: CASSQGLAGYNEQFF

d_call: NA
v_call: TRBV7-9
clone_size: few
j_call: TRBJ2-3
cdr3_nt: TGTGCCAGCAGCCGGGACCAGACAGATACGCAGTATTTT
cdr3_aa: CASSRDQTDTQYF

d_call: TRBD2
v_call: TRBV5-1
clone_size: few
j_call: TRBJ2-1
cdr3_nt: TGCGCCAGCAGCTTCGCTAGCGGTGCCTACAATGAGCAGTTCTTC
cdr3_aa: CASSFASGAYNEQFF

d_call: NA
v_call: TRBV5-1
clone_size: NA
j_call: TRBJ2-1
cdr3_nt: TGCGCCAGCAGCTGGCCTAGCCCATACAATGAGCAGTTCTTC
cdr3_aa: CASSWPSPYNEQFF

d_call: NA
v_call: TRBV4-1
clone_size: NA
j_call: TRBJ2-1
cdr3_nt: TGCGCCAGCAGCCAAGATGGCTGGGTGGGGGCTGAGCAGTTCTTC
cdr3_aa: CASSQDGWVGAEQFF

d_call: NA
v_call: TRBV19
clone_size: NA
j_call: TRBJ2-7
cdr3_nt: TGTGCCAGTAGTATAGAGGGACGGCTCTACGAGCAGTACTTC
cdr3_aa: CASSIEGRLYEQYF

d_call: TRBD2
v_call: TRBV5-5
clone_size: NA
j_call: TRBJ2-3
cdr3_nt: TGTGCCAGCAGCTTTCCCGCGGGAGCTGCAGATACGCAGTATTTT
cdr3_aa: CASSFPAGAADTQYF

d_call: TRBD1
v_call: TRBV2
clone_size: once
j_call: TRBJ1-3
cdr3_nt: TGTGCCAGCATTGACAGGGAATCTGGAAACACCATATATTTT
cdr3_aa: CASIDRESGNTIYF

d_call: TRBD1
v_call: TRBV28
clone_size: NA
j_call: TRBJ1-2
cdr3_nt: TGTGCCAGCAGTTTATCACAGGGGGAACGCGGCTACACCTTC
cdr3_aa: CASSLSQGERGYTF

d_call: NA
v_call: TRBV28
clone_size: once
j_call: TRBJ1-4
cdr3_nt: TGTGCCAGCAGTAGGCCGGGACAAATTAATGAAAAACTGTTTTTT
cdr3_aa: CASSRPGQINEKLFF

d_call: TRBD2
v_call: TRBV15
clone_size: few
j_call: TRBJ2-3
cdr3_nt: TGTGCCACCGGATCTTCGTTCGGACTAGCGGAGAGCACAGATACGCAGTATTTT
cdr3_aa: CATGSSFGLAESTDTQYF

d_call: TRBD2
v_call: TRBV7-8
clone_size: NA
j_call: TRBJ2-3
cdr3_nt: TGTGCCAGCAGCTTAGTGGGTGGGACTAGCGGGATAGGGGATACGCAGTATTTT
cdr3_aa: CASSLVGGTSGIGDTQYF

d_call: TRBD1
v_call: TRBV11-2
clone_size: NA
j_call: TRBJ2-5
cdr3_nt: TGTGCCAGCAGCCTAGGGACCGGGACAGGCGAAGAGACCCAGTACTTC
cdr3_aa: CASSLGTGTGEETQYF

d_call: TRBD2
v_call: TRBV29-1
clone_size: many
j_call: TRBJ2-5
cdr3_nt: TGCAGCGGTGGGACTAGTGGGGAGACCCAGTACTTC
cdr3_aa: CSGGTSGETQYF

d_call: NA
v_call: TRBV6-1
clone_size: NA
j_call: TRBJ2-1
cdr3_nt: TGTGCCAGCAGTGAAGCGGGTGGCGGGTGGAATGAGCAGTTCTTC
cdr3_aa: CASSEAGGGWNEQFF

d_call: NA
v_call: TRBV2
clone_size: NA
j_call: TRBJ2-7
cdr3_nt: TGTGCCAGCAGGGAAGGGGACGTGGGACACTACGAGCAGTACTTC
cdr3_aa: CASREGDVGHYEQYF

d_call: NA
v_call: TRBV10-3
clone_size: NA
j_call: TRBJ2-7
cdr3_nt: TGTGCCATCCGGGAGGGGGCGATGGAGCAGTACTTC
cdr3_aa: CAIREGAMEQYF

d_call: NA
v_call: TRBV6-1
clone_size: NA
j_call: TRBJ1-3
cdr3_nt: TGTGCCAGCATGTCTGGGATCGGAAACACCATATATTTT
cdr3_aa: CASMSGIGNTIYF

d_call: NA
v_call: TRBV7-2
clone_size: few
j_call: TRBJ1-5
cdr3_nt: TGTGCCAGCAGCTTAGATACACTTAGCAATCAGCCCCAGCATTTT
cdr3_aa: CASSLDTLSNQPQHF

d_call: NA
v_call: TRBV4-1
clone_size: NA
j_call: TRBJ1-1
cdr3_nt: TGCGCCAGCAGCCAAGTTCCAGGAGGTAGAACTGAAGCTTTCTTT
cdr3_aa: CASSQVPGGRTEAFF

d_call: TRBD1
v_call: TRBV6-1
clone_size: few
j_call: TRBJ1-5
cdr3_nt: TGTGCCACCTACTCTAGACAGGGGGCCTTGGGGCCCCAGCATTTT
cdr3_aa: CATYSRQGALGPQHF

d_call: NA
v_call: TRBV6-1
clone_size: NA
j_call: TRBJ2-5
cdr3_nt: TGTGCCACCAGACAGGGAAAGCGGGTGGATGAGACCCAGTACTTC
cdr3_aa: CATRQGKRVDETQYF

d_call: TRBD2
v_call: TRBV7-9
clone_size: once
j_call: TRBJ2-7
cdr3_nt: TGTGCCAGCAGCAAGAGCGGGGCCGCCTACGAGCAGTACTTC
cdr3_aa: CASSKSGAAYEQYF

d_call: NA
v_call: TRBV5-1
clone_size: NA
j_call: TRBJ2-6
cdr3_nt: TGCGCCAGCAGCTTGCCGGGGGACAGCTCTGGGGCCAACGTCCTGACTTTC
cdr3_aa: CASSLPGDSSGANVLTF

d_call: TRBD1
v_call: TRBV27
clone_size: NA
j_call: TRBJ2-1
cdr3_nt: TGTGCCAGCAGTTTCCGAGGACAGGGAGCAGGGAATGAGCAGTTCTTC
cdr3_aa: CASSFRGQGAGNEQFF

d_call: TRBD1
v_call: TRBV27
clone_size: NA
j_call: TRBJ1-1
cdr3_nt: TGTGCCAGCAGCCGTACTGCCGGGACAGGTAACACTGAAGCTTTCTTT
cdr3_aa: CASSRTAGTGNTEAFF

d_call: NA
v_call: TRBV10-3
clone_size: NA
j_call: TRBJ1-1
cdr3_nt: TGTGCCATCACGCCCGGGACTAACACTGAAGCTTTCTTT
cdr3_aa: CAITPGTNTEAFF

d_call: NA
v_call: TRBV11-2
clone_size: NA
j_call: TRBJ2-3
cdr3_nt: TGTGCCAGCAGCTTACTCCCGGGGACAAGCCCCACAGATACGCAGTATTTT
cdr3_aa: CASSLLPGTSPTDTQYF

d_call: TRBD2
v_call: TRBV5-1
clone_size: once
j_call: TRBJ2-5
cdr3_nt: TGCGCCAGCAGCTTGGCGGGGGGATACGAGACCCAGTACTTC
cdr3_aa: CASSLAGGYETQYF

d_call: TRBD1
v_call: TRBV7-3
clone_size: NA
j_call: TRBJ1-1
cdr3_nt: TGTGCCAGCAGCGTTTTTACAGGGGTTGGAACTGAAGCTTTCTTT
cdr3_aa: CASSVFTGVGTEAFF

d_call: NA
v_call: TRBV9
clone_size: few
j_call: TRBJ2-1
cdr3_nt: TGTGCCAGCAGCCCTCGACTGGGAGGGGGCAATGAGCAGTTCTTC
cdr3_aa: CASSPRLGGGNEQFF

d_call: NA
v_call: TRBV27
clone_size: NA
j_call: TRBJ2-7
cdr3_nt: TGTGCCACCAGAACAAAGGGTGGTGCCGACTCCTACGAGCAGTACTTC
cdr3_aa: CATRTKGGADSYEQYF

d_call: NA
v_call: TRBV5-1
clone_size: NA
j_call: TRBJ2-1
cdr3_nt: TGCGCCAGCAGCCAACAGGGAATTCCGTTCTTC
cdr3_aa: CASSQQGIPFF

d_call: TRBD1
v_call: TRBV6-1
clone_size: few
j_call: TRBJ2-7
cdr3_nt: TGTGCCAGCAGAGGGACAGGGGGACCCTACGAGCAGTACTTC
cdr3_aa: CASRGTGGPYEQYF

d_call: NA
v_call: TRBV18
clone_size: NA
j_call: TRBJ1-2
cdr3_nt: TGTGCCAGCTCCCCAGACGGGAACTATGGCTACACCTTC
cdr3_aa: CASSPDGNYGYTF

d_call: NA
v_call: TRBV6-1
clone_size: NA
j_call: TRBJ1-1
cdr3_nt: TGTGCCAGTAGGTATGGGTTGAACACTGAAGCTTTCTTT
cdr3_aa: CASRYGLNTEAFF

d_call: TRBD1
v_call: TRBV4-2
clone_size: NA
j_call: TRBJ1-5
cdr3_nt: TGTGCCAGCAGCCCCCAAGGGCTACAGGGGAGCAATCAGCCCCAGCATTTT
cdr3_aa: CASSPQGLQGSNQPQHF

d_call: NA
v_call: TRBV5-6
clone_size: NA
j_call: TRBJ2-7
cdr3_nt: TGTGCCAGCAGCTCTCCTGGGGCGGGCATGTACTACGAGCAGTACTTC
cdr3_aa: CASSSPGAGMYYEQYF

d_call: NA
v_call: TRBV5-1
clone_size: NA
j_call: TRBJ2-5
cdr3_nt: TGCGCCAGCAGCCCGGACGGCCAAGAGACCCAGTACTTC
cdr3_aa: CASSPDGQETQYF